Presented here are 7 T cell receptor beta chains from one specimen sequenced in a study of T cells after yellow fever vaccination. TCRdb recomputed calls from the 5' RACE reads with MiXCR, one row per CDR3 protein. The sample includes roughly 160,000 distinct CDR3 sequences, 6% to 7.5% of them seen just once. Here the sequenced sample was CD4+ T cells sorted from PBMCs, taken about 5 days after the first yellow fever vaccination. The receptor set was obtained from a young man who received the YFV17D yellow fever vaccine.

The chain combines TRBV18 with TRBJ1-2, with 7 bases that match TRBD1. CDR3 size: 15 residues. Germline-derived CDR1 and CDR2 are KGHSH and LQKENI. Losses at the gene ends were 3 bases for V and 6 bases for J; bases not matched to a gene: 10. The CDR3 DNA is TGTGCCAGCTCACCCGGGACAGCCCCCGAGGATGGCTACACCTTC. It is translated as CASSPGTAPEDGYTF.

The V call is TRBV5-6, the J call TRBJ2-5; D not certain. The V and J ends lost 0 bases and 5 bases respectively, with 5 bases between them. The CDR3 spans 12 residues. Looked up from germline, CDR1 is SGHDT and CDR2 is YYEEEE. In DNA form, the CDR3 reads TGTGCCAGCAGCTTGGCTTTTGAGACCCAGTACTTC. This gives the protein CASSLAFETQYF. Filled out from reference TRBV5-6 and TRBJ2-5, the complete variable domain reads DAGVTQSPTHLIKTRGQQVTLRCSPKSGHDTVSWYQQALGQGPQFIFQYYEEEERQRGNFPDRFSGHQFPNYSSELNVNALLLGDSALYLCASSLAFETQYFGPGTRLLVL.

This clonotype came up many times. The chain uses TRBV21-1 and TRBJ2-6; TRBD1 is taken as the D call from the table, unchecked against the DNA. TRBV21-1 is deemed a pseudogene. The CDR3 is 16 residues long. CDR3 nucleotides: TGTGCCGGGGGGCGGGACAGGTCGACTGGGGCCAACGTCCTGACTTTC. Its protein is CAGGRDRSTGANVLTF.

The chain recombines TRBV4-2 with TRBJ2-1; TRBD2 is a possible D gene (6 bases). Germline assignment: CDR1 LGHNA and CDR2 YNFKEQ. The CDR3 is 18 amino acids. Trimming removed 1 base at V and 3 bases at J, with 19 bases between. CDR3 sequence (DNA): TGTGCCAGCAGCCAAGGGAGCTTACGGGGGACTCTCTACAATGAGCAGTTCTTC. This encodes CASSQGSLRGTLYNEQFF.

Many counts were recorded for this clonotype. CDR3 residues: CASSLRQGRTDTQYF. The CDR3 region has the DNA TGTGCCAGCAGCCTTCGACAGGGGAGGACAGATACGCAGTATTTT. The chain has TRBV5-6 and TRBJ2-3; TRBD1 agrees at 8 bases. V trimming: 4 bases; J trimming: 3 bases; junction bases outside the gene matches: 7. The CDR3 is 15 amino acids. Germline values: CDR1 SGHDT, CDR2 YYEEEE.

This clonotype was counted between two and nine times. The V and J genes are TRBV11-2 and TRBJ2-2; no reliable D call. This CDR3 comprises 17 residues. Germline V gene data show CDR1 as SGHAT and CDR2 as FQNNGV. Trimming stripped 5 bases from V and 6 bases from J, with 22 bases between. The CDR3: CASSPTANSRAAGELFF. CDR3 sequence (DNA): TGTGCCAGCAGCCCAACCGCAAACTCAAGGGCGGCCGGGGAGCTGTTTTTT.

Turning to this clonotype: One base away lies a much larger clone, so this may be a sequencing read error. The V call is TRBV5-1, the J call TRBJ2-5; D is tentatively TRBD1 or TRBD2 (5 bases each). V lost 4 bases to trimming and J lost 2 bases, with 9 bases between them. The CDR3 contains 13 residues. Germline CDR1 SGHRS, CDR2 YFSETQ. The DNA for the CDR3 is TGCGCCAGCAGCCGGGACGGACAAGAGACCCAGTACTTC. Its protein product is CASSRDGQETQYF.